Given below is one T cell receptor beta chain in context. Its antigen is as yet unknown. Germline V gives CDR1 LGHNT, CDR2 FRNRAP. Trimming shortened V by 4 bases and J by 4 bases, and 13 bases separated the two germline ends. The CDR3 contains 14 residues. The sample comes from a study of CD8 T cells in Susac syndrome. Reverse transcription of roughly 0.45 to 1 ug RNA was performed with random hexamers. The immunoSEQ assay covered 54 Vbeta and 13 Jbeta segments for CDR3. TCRdb analysed the immunoSEQ multiplex PCR reads with MiXCR anew, one entry per CDR3 protein. Among about 150,000 distinct CDR3 sequences listed, 95% were seen once. Findings of the study overall: The number of individuals included in the study's TCR sequencing and HLA analysis was acknowledged as relatively small.

Sequencing targeted TCR beta in blood CD8+ and CD4+ T cells. Negative isolation yielded the CD8+ and CD4+ T cells, while FACS enriched the TEMRA cells. The chain recombines TRBV12-5 with TRBJ1-2; maybe TRBD1 (5 bases). Sequencing was carried out using CD8+ T cells from PBMCs. The receptor was derived from a human donor with multiple sclerosis. CDR3 nucleotides: TGTGCTAGTGGTTACACCGGGACGGTCTATGGCTACACCTTC. Protein: CASGYTGTVYGYTF.